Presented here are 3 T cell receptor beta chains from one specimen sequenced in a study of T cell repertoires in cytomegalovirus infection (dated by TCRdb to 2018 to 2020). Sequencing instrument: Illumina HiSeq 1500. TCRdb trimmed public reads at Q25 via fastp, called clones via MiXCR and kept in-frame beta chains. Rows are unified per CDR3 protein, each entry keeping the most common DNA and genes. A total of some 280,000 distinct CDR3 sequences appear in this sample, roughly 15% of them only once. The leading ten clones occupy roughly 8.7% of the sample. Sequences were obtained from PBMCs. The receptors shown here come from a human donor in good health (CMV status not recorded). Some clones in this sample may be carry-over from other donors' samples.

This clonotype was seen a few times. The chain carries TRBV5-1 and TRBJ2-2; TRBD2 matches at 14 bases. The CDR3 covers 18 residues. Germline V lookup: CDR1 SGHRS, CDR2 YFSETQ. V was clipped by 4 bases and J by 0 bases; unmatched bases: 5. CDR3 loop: CASSRTSGGSANTGELFF. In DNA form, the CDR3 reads TGCGCCAGCAGCCGGACTAGCGGGGGGTCCGCGAACACCGGGGAGCTGTTTTTT. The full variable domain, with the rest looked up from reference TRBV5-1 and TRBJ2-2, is KAGVTQTPRYLIKTRGQQVTLSCSPISGHRSVSWYQQTPGQGLQFLFEYFSETQRNKGNFPGRFSGRQFSNSRSEMNVSTLELGDSALYLCASSRTSGGSANTGELFFGEGSRLTVL.

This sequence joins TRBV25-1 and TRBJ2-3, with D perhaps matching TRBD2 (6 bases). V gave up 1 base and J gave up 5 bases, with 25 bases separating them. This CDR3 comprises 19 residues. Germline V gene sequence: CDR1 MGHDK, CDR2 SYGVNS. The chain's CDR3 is CASSEFISGSNPSGDTQYF. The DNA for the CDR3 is TGTGCCAGCAGTGAATTTATTTCCGGGAGTAACCCCTCCGGAGATACGCAGTATTTT. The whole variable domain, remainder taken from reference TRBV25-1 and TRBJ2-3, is EADIYQTPRYLVIGTGKKITLECSQTMGHDKMYWYQQDPGMELHLIHYSYGVNSTEKGDLSSESTVSRIRTEHFPLTLESARPSHTSQYLCASSEFISGSNPSGDTQYFGPGTRLTVL.

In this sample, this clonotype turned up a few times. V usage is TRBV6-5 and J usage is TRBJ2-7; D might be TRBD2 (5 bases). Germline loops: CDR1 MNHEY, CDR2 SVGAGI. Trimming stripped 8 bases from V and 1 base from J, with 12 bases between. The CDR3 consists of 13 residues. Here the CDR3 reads CASFTPGSYEQYF. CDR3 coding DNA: TGTGCCAGCTTTACACCGGGGTCCTACGAGCAGTACTTC.